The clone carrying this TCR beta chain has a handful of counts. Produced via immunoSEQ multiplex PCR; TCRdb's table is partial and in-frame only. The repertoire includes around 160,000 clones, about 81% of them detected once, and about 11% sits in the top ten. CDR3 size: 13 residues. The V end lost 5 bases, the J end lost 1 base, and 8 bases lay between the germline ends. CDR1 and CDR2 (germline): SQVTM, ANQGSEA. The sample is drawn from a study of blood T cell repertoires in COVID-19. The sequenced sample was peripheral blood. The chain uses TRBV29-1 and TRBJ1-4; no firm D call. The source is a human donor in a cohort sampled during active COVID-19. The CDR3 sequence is CSVNPGTNEKLFF. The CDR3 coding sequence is TGCAGCGTTAACCCGGGAACTAATGAAAAACTGTTTTTT.